This T cell receptor (beta chain) stems from a study of T cells in Graves' hyperthyroidism and ophthalmopathy. The overall study: The authors collected peripheral blood at initial diagnosis, before any treatment.

Trimming removed 6 bases at V and 5 bases at J, with 13 bases between. The CDR3 totals 13 residues. Over 18 months, lack of ophthalmopathy progression marked Graves' hyperthyroidism as stable. The CDR3 regions of TCR beta were amplified from RNA transcripts. HTBI primers drove first-round RT-PCR of the TCR CDR3. From the multiplex PCR reads, TCRdb called clonotypes with MiXCR, one entry per CDR3 protein. The sample has hundreds of thousands of distinct CDR3 sequences, roughly 40% seen once. A note on this clonotype: Its cognate antigen is unknown. This may come from a read error, since a much larger clone is one base off.

Regarding the study as a whole: Blood shared most expanded thyroid clonotypes above 0.001. Stable hyperthyroidism was told apart from ophthalmopathy by a model built on 13 V-J features.

V gene TRBV12-3 or TRBV12-4 combines with J gene TRBJ2-5; D uncertain. This sequence originates from a young man with Graves' hyperthyroidism. The sequenced sample was blood. The CDR3 loop is CASSRRTTETQYF. CDR3 sequence (DNA): TGTGCCAGCAGCCGACGCACCACGGAGACCCAGTACTTC.